Sequencing of this T cell receptor (beta chain) was carried out in a study of blood T cell repertoires in COVID-19. CDR3 length: 15 residues. Germline lookup yields CDR1 SGHAT and CDR2 FQNNGV. The V and J ends lost 3 bases and 1 base respectively, with 12 bases between them. The data were produced by immunoSEQ multiplex PCR, yet TCRdb's version contains in-frame clones alone and is incomplete. This sample carries roughly 46,000 clones, 88% of them seen once, and the ten largest clones take about 10%. Sequencing was carried out using peripheral blood. J is TRBJ2-5 and V is TRBV11-2, with D possibly being TRBD2 (5 bases). The TCR sequence derives from a man in his fifties with active COVID-19. CDR3 protein: CASSFNRGVQETQYF. The DNA for the CDR3 is TGTGCCAGCAGCTTTAATCGGGGAGTCCAAGAGACCCAGTACTTC.